These T cell receptor beta chains were read from a single sample in a study of OX40 agonist ivuxolimab in advanced cancers. Repertoires were generated with immunoSEQ multiplex PCR, while TCRdb's copy carries only in-frame clones and drops some. The data contain some 82,000 clones, around 88% of them singletons. The sample consisted of CD4+ or CD8+ T cells sorted from blood, taken in a trial of the OX40 agonist ivuxolimab. The receptors come from an adult with an advanced solid tumor such as melanoma, head and neck, liver or kidney cancer. CDR3s include the opening cysteine and the closing phenylalanine or tryptophan. D genes are given only for firm matches. Some rows have no size entry. The others give once, few or many, or a class for an expanded clone.

j_gene: TRBJ2-7; v_gene: TRBV7-2; d_gene: -; abundance: -; CDR3nt: TGTGCCAGCAGCCAGGACTTGTACGAGCAGTACTTC; CDR3aa: CASSQDLYEQYF
j_gene: TRBJ2-3; v_gene: TRBV27; d_gene: -; abundance: -; CDR3nt: TGTGCCAGCAGTAGGGACGGGGGTAGGGATACGCAGTATTTT; CDR3aa: CASSRDGGRDTQYF
j_gene: TRBJ1-3; v_gene: TRBV7-9; d_gene: -; abundance: once; CDR3nt: TGTGCCAGCAGCTTCGACACCCGGTCTGGAAACACCATATATTTT; CDR3aa: CASSFDTRSGNTIYF
j_gene: TRBJ2-1; v_gene: TRBV11-1; d_gene: TRBD2; abundance: few; CDR3nt: TGTGCCAGCAGCTTAAAGGGACTAGCGGGGCTGAGCTCCTACAATGAGCAGTTCTTC; CDR3aa: CASSLKGLAGLSSYNEQFF
j_gene: TRBJ2-7; v_gene: TRBV5-5; d_gene: TRBD1; abundance: -; CDR3nt: TGTGCCAGCAGCTTGCAGCCGGACAGGCCGGGCGAGCAGTACTTC; CDR3aa: CASSLQPDRPGEQYF
j_gene: TRBJ2-1; v_gene: TRBV19; d_gene: -; abundance: few; CDR3nt: TGTGCCAGTAGTAAGGGACTTTACAATGAGCAGTTCTTC; CDR3aa: CASSKGLYNEQFF
j_gene: TRBJ2-2; v_gene: TRBV2; d_gene: TRBD2; abundance: few; CDR3nt: TGTGCCAGCAGTGTCCGCGGGGGCACCGGGGAGCTGTTTTTT; CDR3aa: CASSVRGGTGELFF
j_gene: TRBJ2-5; v_gene: TRBV28; d_gene: -; abundance: once; CDR3nt: TGTGCCAGCAGTAGCGGCGGGTACCAAGAGACCCAGTACTTC; CDR3aa: CASSSGGYQETQYF
j_gene: TRBJ1-5; v_gene: TRBV21-1; d_gene: -; abundance: -; CDR3nt: TGTGCCAGCAGCAAACCCCGGACAGGGGAGATAGGCCTCCATCAGCCCCAGCATTTT; CDR3aa: CASSKPRTGEIGLHQPQHF
j_gene: TRBJ1-6; v_gene: TRBV30; d_gene: TRBD1; abundance: -; CDR3nt: TGTGCCTGGAGCCCGGACAGGGTCTCACCCCTCCACTTT; CDR3aa: CAWSPDRVSPLHF
j_gene: TRBJ2-3; v_gene: TRBV4-3; d_gene: -; abundance: -; CDR3nt: TGCGCCAGCAGCCGCGGGAGCACAGATACGCAGTATTTT; CDR3aa: CASSRGSTDTQYF
j_gene: TRBJ1-1; v_gene: TRBV11-3; d_gene: TRBD1; abundance: -; CDR3nt: TGTGCCAGCAGCCCCCCGGACAGGGAGGGTGAAGCTTTCTTT; CDR3aa: CASSPPDREGEAFF
j_gene: TRBJ2-2; v_gene: TRBV6-6; d_gene: TRBD2; abundance: -; CDR3nt: TGTGCCAGCAGGACTAGCGGGAGGGACACCGGGGAGCTGTTTTTT; CDR3aa: CASRTSGRDTGELFF
j_gene: TRBJ1-1; v_gene: TRBV7-2; d_gene: -; abundance: -; CDR3nt: TGTGCCAGCAGCATCCGAGGGACTGAAGCTTTCTTT; CDR3aa: CASSIRGTEAFF
j_gene: TRBJ2-2; v_gene: TRBV10-2; d_gene: -; abundance: -; CDR3nt: TGCGCCAGCAGTCTCCGGGCGGTGGGGAGTACCGGGGAGCTGTTTTTT; CDR3aa: CASSLRAVGSTGELFF
j_gene: TRBJ1-2; v_gene: TRBV19; d_gene: TRBD1; abundance: -; CDR3nt: TGTGCCAGTAACGACCAGGGGGACTATGGCTACACCTTC; CDR3aa: CASNDQGDYGYTF
j_gene: TRBJ1-6; v_gene: TRBV5-4; d_gene: TRBD1; abundance: -; CDR3nt: TGTGCCAGCAGCGCGCAGGGGGCGCAGAATTCACCCCTCCACTTT; CDR3aa: CASSAQGAQNSPLHF
j_gene: TRBJ2-5; v_gene: TRBV9; d_gene: TRBD2; abundance: -; CDR3nt: TGTGCCAGCAGCCCAGCCCTGGCTAGCGGGAGAGGAGAGACCCAGTACTTC; CDR3aa: CASSPALASGRGETQYF
j_gene: TRBJ2-1; v_gene: TRBV7-2; d_gene: -; abundance: -; CDR3nt: TGTGCCAGCAGCAAGGGGTCGGGTACCTCCTACAATGAGCAGTTCTTC; CDR3aa: CASSKGSGTSYNEQFF
j_gene: TRBJ2-1; v_gene: TRBV19; d_gene: TRBD2; abundance: -; CDR3nt: TGTGCCAGTAGTATAGTACAAGCGGGAGGAAATGAGCAGTTCTTC; CDR3aa: CASSIVQAGGNEQFF
j_gene: TRBJ2-7; v_gene: TRBV5-1; d_gene: -; abundance: -; CDR3nt: TGCGCCAGCAGCTTGGAGGGGAACGAGCAGTACTTC; CDR3aa: CASSLEGNEQYF
j_gene: TRBJ2-3; v_gene: TRBV7-8; d_gene: -; abundance: -; CDR3nt: TGTGCCAGCACGCTCGCCAGCACAGATACGCAGTATTTT; CDR3aa: CASTLASTDTQYF
j_gene: TRBJ2-2; v_gene: TRBV7-2; d_gene: -; abundance: -; CDR3nt: TGTGCCAGCAGCACATACGGGCCGAGCACCGGGGAGCTGTTTTTT; CDR3aa: CASSTYGPSTGELFF
j_gene: TRBJ1-1; v_gene: TRBV19; d_gene: -; abundance: -; CDR3nt: TGTGCCAGTACCGGCATTTTCGGGGAAACTGAAGCTTTCTTT; CDR3aa: CASTGIFGETEAFF
j_gene: TRBJ1-4; v_gene: TRBV5-1; d_gene: -; abundance: -; CDR3nt: TGCGCCAGCAGCTTCGGTACTCTGAATGAAAAACTGTTTTTT; CDR3aa: CASSFGTLNEKLFF
j_gene: TRBJ2-1; v_gene: TRBV29-1; d_gene: TRBD2; abundance: once; CDR3nt: TGCAGCGCCCGGGTCGGCGGGAGTACCAATGAGCAGTTCTTC; CDR3aa: CSARVGGSTNEQFF
j_gene: TRBJ2-5; v_gene: TRBV9; d_gene: -; abundance: once; CDR3nt: TGTGCCAGCAGCGTAAAGGGGAATTGGGAGACCCAGTACTTC; CDR3aa: CASSVKGNWETQYF
j_gene: TRBJ1-1; v_gene: TRBV7-2; d_gene: -; abundance: -; CDR3nt: TGTGCCAGCAGCTTAGCCATGGACGGTACCACTGAAGCTTTCTTT; CDR3aa: CASSLAMDGTTEAFF
j_gene: TRBJ2-7; v_gene: TRBV7-2; d_gene: TRBD1; abundance: -; CDR3nt: TGTGCCAGCAGCTCGGAACAGGGGGATCGCGAGCAGTACTTC; CDR3aa: CASSSEQGDREQYF
j_gene: TRBJ2-2; v_gene: TRBV7-3; d_gene: -; abundance: -; CDR3nt: TGTGCCAGCAGCCCGAACACTGCGGGCACCGGGGAGCTGTTTTTT; CDR3aa: CASSPNTAGTGELFF
j_gene: TRBJ2-3; v_gene: TRBV6-5; d_gene: -; abundance: -; CDR3nt: TGTGCCAGCAGTTTCCGACCGGACACAGATACGCAGTATTTT; CDR3aa: CASSFRPDTDTQYF
j_gene: TRBJ2-3; v_gene: TRBV11-2; d_gene: -; abundance: -; CDR3nt: TGTGCCAGCAGCCGATCTTGGAGCACAGATACGCAGTATTTT; CDR3aa: CASSRSWSTDTQYF
j_gene: TRBJ2-3; v_gene: TRBV5-6; d_gene: TRBD2; abundance: -; CDR3nt: TGTGCCAGCAGCCGCGGGACTAGCGGCACAGATACGCAGTATTTT; CDR3aa: CASSRGTSGTDTQYF
j_gene: TRBJ2-7; v_gene: TRBV5-4; d_gene: TRBD1; abundance: -; CDR3nt: TGTGCCAGCAGCCCCGGGACAGGGCTTCCCTACGAGCAGTACTTC; CDR3aa: CASSPGTGLPYEQYF
j_gene: TRBJ2-7; v_gene: TRBV29-1; d_gene: -; abundance: -; CDR3nt: TGCAGCGTTGATCAAGCAGGGAGCAACGAGCAGTACTTC; CDR3aa: CSVDQAGSNEQYF
j_gene: TRBJ2-1; v_gene: TRBV27; d_gene: -; abundance: -; CDR3nt: TGTGCCAGCACCCAAAGGCGCCCCAACTCCTACAATGAGCAGTTCTTC; CDR3aa: CASTQRRPNSYNEQFF
j_gene: TRBJ2-3; v_gene: TRBV5-6; d_gene: -; abundance: -; CDR3nt: TGTGCCAGCAGCTTTGAGGGAACAGATACGCAGTATTTT; CDR3aa: CASSFEGTDTQYF
j_gene: TRBJ1-3; v_gene: TRBV9; d_gene: TRBD1; abundance: -; CDR3nt: TGTGCCAGCAGCGCCTCGACAGGGGTTGGAAACACCATATATTTT; CDR3aa: CASSASTGVGNTIYF
j_gene: TRBJ2-1; v_gene: TRBV7-3; d_gene: TRBD1; abundance: -; CDR3nt: TGTGCCAGCAGCCCGACAGGGACCAAGTTCTTC; CDR3aa: CASSPTGTKFF
j_gene: TRBJ2-5; v_gene: TRBV19; d_gene: TRBD2; abundance: -; CDR3nt: TGTGCCAGTAGTAAAAGGGCTAGCGGGAGGTATCAAGAGACCCAGTACTTC; CDR3aa: CASSKRASGRYQETQYF
j_gene: TRBJ2-7; v_gene: TRBV27; d_gene: TRBD2; abundance: -; CDR3nt: TGTGCCAGCAGTTTTGGGCTTGAGCGGGGAAACTACGAGCAGTACTTC; CDR3aa: CASSFGLERGNYEQYF